The 29 T cell receptor beta chains given below trace back to one sample, sequenced in a study of Graves' ophthalmopathy and Graves' hyperthyroidism. The study amplified TCR beta CDR3 regions using RNA transcripts. Second-round multiplex PCR came after first-round RT-PCR with HTBI primers. TCRdb independently ran MiXCR on the multiplex PCR reads; one entry per CDR3 protein. The sample yields over a million distinct CDR3 sequences, approximately 35% seen once. Sequenced input: peripheral blood or thyroid tissue (not recorded which). The source of these receptors is an adult man with Graves' hyperthyroidism.

This clonotype occurred many times. This chain links TRBV20-1 with TRBJ2-5; D is possibly TRBD2 (6 bases). V shed 0 bases and J shed 2 bases, with 13 bases lying between them. CDR1 DFQATT and CDR2 SNEGSKA come from the germline V gene (reference sequence). This CDR3 is built from 15 residues. The chain's CDR3 is CSARDFRAGQETQYF. CDR3 nucleotide sequence: TGCAGTGCTAGAGATTTTCGGGCGGGACAAGAGACCCAGTACTTC.

The chain uses TRBV6-2 or TRBV6-3 and TRBJ2-7; TRBD2 is a possible D gene (6 bases). CDR3 length: 14 residues. CDR1 is MNHEY and CDR2 is SVGEGT in the germline V gene. V gave up 6 bases and J gave up 4 bases, with 16 bases separating them. CDR3 in amino acids: CASSQPGLPYEQYF. The CDR3 bases are TGTGCCAGCAGCCAACCGGGACTCCCATACGAGCAGTACTTC.

This clonotype was seen only once. A much larger clone is a single base away; this may be a read error. The genes are TRBV7-9 and TRBJ2-7; no clear D gene. This CDR3 is built from 13 residues. The V gene's germline CDR1 is SEHNR and CDR2 FQNEAQ (reference sequence). CDR3 nucleotide sequence: TGTGCCAGCAGCTTGCAGAACGCCTACGGGCAGTACTTC. Translation gives CASSLQNAYGQYF.

This clonotype was counted many times. The chain carries TRBV9 and TRBJ1-4; 8 bases map to TRBD1. CDR3 size: 16 residues. Germline assignment: CDR1 SGDLS and CDR2 YYNGEE. V was pared by 3 bases and J by 3 bases, with 7 bases of the junction left unmatched. The DNA for the CDR3 is TGTGCCAGCAGCGGGACAGGGATCTCGGCTAATGAAAAACTGTTTTTT. It codes for CASSGTGISANEKLFF.

There are many counts of this clonotype. This chain links TRBV7-6 with TRBJ2-7; TRBD1 matches 10 bases. V lost 1 base to trimming and J lost 7 bases; unmatched junction nucleotides: 13. This CDR3 contains 17 residues. CDR1 is SGHVS and CDR2 is FNYEAQ in the germline V gene. DNA for the CDR3: TGTGCCAGCAGCTTAGAAACTAACCCGGGACAGGGGTGGGAGCAGTACTTC. It yields the protein CASSLETNPGQGWEQYF.

In regard to this clonotype: A junction end diverges from the germline sequence, so it may reflect a read error. V gene TRBV7-2 combines with J gene TRBJ2-2; D is perhaps TRBD1 (5 bases). This CDR3 has 14 residues. CDR1 is SGHTA and CDR2 is FQGNSA in the germline V gene. CDR3 region: CASSPPTDTGELFF. CDR3 bases: TGCGCCAGCAGCCCGCCGACAGACACCGGGGAGCTGTTTTTT.

V gene TRBV7-6 combines with J gene TRBJ1-5; D is undetermined. The CDR3 consists of 13 residues. Trimming stripped 1 base from V and 11 bases from J, with 12 bases between. Germline CDR1 and CDR2: SGHVS and FNYEAQ. CDR3: CASSLGRQETQHF. CDR3 in DNA: TGTGCCAGCAGCTTAGGTCGCCAAGAGACCCAGCATTTT.

To note about this clonotype: A much larger clone lies a single base off, so this may be a read error. The chain has TRBV13 and TRBJ2-5; D is uncertain. Germline values: CDR1 PRHDT, CDR2 FYEKMQ (reference sequence). The CDR3 loop spans 13 amino acids. This CDR3 reads CASSFVNSYEQCF. The CDR3 DNA reads TGTGCCAGCAGCTTTGTGAACAGCTACGAGCAGTGCTTC.

The chain couples TRBV10-3 to TRBJ1-1; D is unresolved. CDR1 is ENHRY and CDR2 is SYGVKD in the germline V gene. The CDR3 has 13 residues. V dropped 5 bases and J dropped 1 base, with 8 bases sitting between them. The CDR3 loop reads CAISYVQNTEAFF. CDR3 sequence (DNA): TGTGCCATCAGTTACGTACAGAACACTGAAGCTTTCTTT.

Notes on this clonotype: This may be a read error, as it is one base from a much larger clone. The chain combines TRBV7-2 with TRBJ1-1; TRBD1 matches at 7 bases. The CDR3 length is 12 residues. The germline gives CDR1 SGHTA, CDR2 FQGNSA. In nucleotides, the CDR3 is TGTGCCAGCAGCCCCCAAGGGGGCATGAGATCCTTT. This sequence encodes CASSPQGGMRSF.

The J gene is TRBJ1-1, the V gene TRBV12-3 or TRBV12-4; D remains ambiguous. CDR3 length: 16 amino acids. Trimming cost V 6 bases and J 6 bases, with 23 bases left between them. The CDR3 bases are TGTGCCAGCAGCCTTGACGAAGCGGGGAGAGTGGCTGAAGCTTTCTTT. Its translation: CASSLDEAGRVAEAFF.

As regards this clonotype: As the CDR3 is not closed by the conserved phenylalanine or tryptophan, this likely results from a read error. The chain combines TRBV19 with TRBJ1-2, with D possibly being TRBD1 (6 bases). V lost 4 bases and J 9 bases, leaving 15 bases between the germline ends. This CDR3 comprises 13 residues. CDR1 is LNHDA and CDR2 is SQIVND in the germline V gene (reference sequence). CDR3 DNA sequence: TGTGCCAGTAGTAAGCCAGGGGAGTCCAGCTACACCGTC. Protein: CASSKPGESSYTV.

This clonotype was seen more than once but under ten times. The chain carries TRBV6-5 and TRBJ1-1; 7 nucleotides match TRBD1. This CDR3 has 12 amino acids. Germline V gene data show CDR1 as MNHEY and CDR2 as SVGAGI. Trimming at V came to 6 bases and at J to 5 bases, leaving 3 bases not matched to a gene. The CDR3 DNA reads TGTGCCAGCAGACAGGGGAGGACTGAAGCTTTCTTT. Protein product: CASRQGRTEAFF.

V usage is TRBV29-1 and J usage is TRBJ2-5, with 12 bases matching TRBD1. The CDR3 has 15 residues. The germline gives CDR1 SQVTM, CDR2 ANQGSEA. V trimming: 8 bases; J trimming: 5 bases; junction bases outside the gene matches: 12. CDR3 in DNA: TGCAGCCAACTTCTCCCGGGACAGGGGGCCGAGACCCAGTACTTC. It codes for CSQLLPGQGAETQYF.

V and J are TRBV28 and TRBJ2-2; D is perhaps TRBD1 (6 bases). Germline V lookup: CDR1 MDHEN, CDR2 SYDVKM. The V end lost 0 bases, the J end lost 4 bases, and 9 bases lay between the germline ends. The CDR3 is 15 residues long. Here the CDR3 DNA reads TGTGCCAGCAGTTTATGGGCAGGGGCCACCGGGGAGCTGTTTTTT. Protein sequence: CASSLWAGATGELFF. The variable domain in full, with the rest retrieved from reference TRBV28 and TRBJ2-2, is DVKVTQSSRYLVKRTGEKVFLECVQDMDHENMFWYRQDPGLGLRLIYFSYDVKMKEKGDIPEGYSVSREKKERFSLILESASTNQTSMYLCASSLWAGATGELFFGEGSRLTVL.

This clonotype was observed a handful of times. The chain is built from TRBV6-4 and TRBJ1-2, with D hard to call. The CDR3 consists of 12 residues. In germline, CDR1 is MRHNA, CDR2 SNTAGT. V lost 7 bases to trimming and J lost 7 bases, with 13 bases between them. The CDR3 nucleotides are TGTGCCAGCAAAGTATCCTGTGGTGGCTACACCTTC. Its translation: CASKVSCGGYTF.

The CDR3 region has the DNA TGCGCCAGCAGCTCTACGTCCGAGACCCAGTACTTC. Amino acid sequence: CASSSTSETQYF. The gene calls are TRBV5-1 and TRBJ2-5, with no clear D. Germline loops: CDR1 SGHRS, CDR2 YFSETQ. Trimming stripped 3 bases from V and 5 bases from J, with 8 bases between. The CDR3 extends over 12 amino acids.

The chain couples TRBV20-1 to TRBJ1-1; tentative D call: TRBD1 (6 bases). Trimming removed 4 bases at V and 1 base at J, with 19 bases between. The CDR3 totals 16 residues. Germline assignment: CDR1 DFQATT and CDR2 SNEGSKA (reference sequence). This CDR3 reads CSAKVGGHRKNTEAFF. CDR3 in DNA: TGCAGTGCTAAGGTCGGGGGACATAGAAAGAACACTGAAGCTTTCTTT.

The rearrangement joins TRBV15 to TRBJ1-1; D is perhaps TRBD1 (5 bases). The V gene lost 2 bases and the J gene lost 4 bases, with 14 bases spanning the gap. The germline V gene encodes CDR1 LNHNV and CDR2 YYDKDF (reference sequence). CDR3 length: 15 amino acids. CDR3 protein: CATSRWGDLTTEAFF. In DNA form, the CDR3 reads TGTGCCACCAGCAGATGGGGGGATCTGACCACTGAAGCTTTCTTT.

The chain has TRBV5-4 and TRBJ1-6; D not certain. Germline CDR1 SGHNT, CDR2 YYREEE (reference sequence). This CDR3 spans 13 amino acids. V lost 3 bases, J lost 8 bases, and 9 bases lay in between. The CDR3 spells CASSSLDYSPLHF. The DNA for the CDR3 is TGTGCCAGCAGCTCTTTGGACTATTCACCCCTCCACTTT. The full variable domain, rest sourced from reference TRBV5-4 and TRBJ1-6, is ETGVTQSPTHLIKTRGQQVTLRCSSQSGHNTVSWYQQALGQGPQFIFQYYREEENGRGNFPPRFSGLQFPNYSSELNVNALELDDSALYLCASSSLDYSPLHFGNGTRLTVT.

With respect to this clonotype: A much more abundant neighbour one base away suggests this may be a read error. The CDR3 here is CASREGNGELSF. Here the CDR3 DNA reads TGTGCCAGCAGGGAAGGAAACGGGGAGCTGTCTTTT. The genes are TRBV2 and TRBJ2-2; D is perhaps TRBD2 (5 bases). The CDR3 totals 12 residues. Germline V gives CDR1 SNHLY, CDR2 FYNNEI. The full variable domain, completed using reference TRBV2 and TRBJ2-2, is EPEVTQTPSHQVTQMGQEVILRCVPISNHLYFYWYRQILGQKVEFLVSFYNNEISEKSEIFDDQFSVERPDGSNFTLKIRSTKLEDSAMYFCASREGNGELSFGEGSRLTVL.

This chain joins TRBV2 and TRBJ2-7, with TRBD2 identical over 10 bases. This CDR3 is 14 amino acids long. Germline V lookup: CDR1 SNHLY, CDR2 FYNNEI. V lost 7 bases, J lost 0 bases, and 3 bases stayed unmatched. The chain's CDR3 is CASISGRSSYEQYF. CDR3 sequence (DNA): TGTGCCAGCATTAGCGGGAGGTCCTCCTACGAGCAGTACTTC.

This clonotype was seen many times. At one end the junction does not follow the germline gene, possibly because of a read error. V and J are TRBV5-1 and TRBJ1-2; 10 bases map to TRBD1. Germline V CDR1 and CDR2: SGHRS, YFSETQ. CDR3 length: 14 amino acids. The CDR3 coding sequence is TGTGCCAGCAGTTCTGGGACAGGGGATTATGGCTACACCTTC. Amino acid sequence: CASSSGTGDYGYTF.

The chain carries TRBV7-6 and TRBJ2-5, with TRBD1 matching 9 bases. Germline V gene lookup returns CDR1 SGHVS and CDR2 FNYEAQ. The junction had 9 bases not matched to a gene; V was cut back by 5 bases and J by 5 bases. This CDR3 has 15 amino acids. The CDR3 loop is CASSQGQGTYETQYF. DNA for the CDR3: TGTGCCAGCAGCCAAGGACAGGGGACTTACGAGACCCAGTACTTC. The variable domain in full, completed from reference TRBV7-6 and TRBJ2-5, reads GAGVSQSPRYKVTKRGQDVALRCDPISGHVSLYWYRQALGQGPEFLTYFNYEAQQDKSGLPNDRFSAERPEGSISTLTIQRTEQRDSAMYRCASSQGQGTYETQYFGPGTRLLVL.

This clonotype has only a few counts. The V and J genes are TRBV6-1 and TRBJ2-5; D is uncertain. Per germline, CDR1 MNHNS and CDR2 SASEGT. V lost 5 bases and J 5 bases, leaving 21 bases between the germline ends. This CDR3 is 16 amino acids long. The CDR3 region has the DNA TGTGCCAGCAGTTCCCCCTGGACGGCGAGTCTGGAGACCCAGTACTTC. It yields the protein CASSSPWTASLETQYF.

This clonotype was counted at least ten times. V gene TRBV11-2 combines with J gene TRBJ2-2; possibly TRBD1 for D (6 bases). The germline gives CDR1 SGHAT, CDR2 FQNNGV. V was pared by 4 bases and J by 6 bases, with 12 bases between. The CDR3 totals 14 residues. CDR3 residues: CASSWTVESGELFF. CDR3 nucleotides: TGTGCCAGCAGCTGGACAGTTGAATCCGGGGAGCTGTTTTTT.

The rearrangement uses TRBV29-1 and TRBJ1-2; 9 bases are a match to TRBD1. The CDR3 length is 13 residues. The germline V gene has CDR1 SQVTM and CDR2 ANQGSEA. V lost 6 bases, J lost 8 bases, and 10 bases stayed unmatched. The DNA of the CDR3 is TGCAGCGTCGACAGGGGGGCATCGGACGGCTACACCTTC. Its translation: CSVDRGASDGYTF.

To note about this clonotype: It may be a read error: a sequence one base away is much more abundant. The genes are TRBV2 and TRBJ2-7; 10 positions match TRBD2. The CDR3 is made up of 19 amino acids. CDR1 and CDR2 from the germline V gene are SNHLY and FYNNEI. Trimming removed 8 bases from V and 3 bases from J; junction bases left unmatched: 22. In DNA form, the CDR3 reads TGTGCCAGCGGTGGGGGAACCGGGACTAGCGCTTACTATGTCTACGAGCAGTACTTC. Its translation: CASGGGTGTSAYYVYEQYF.

The chain links TRBV2 to TRBJ2-7, with 8 bases lining up with TRBD1. Germline assignment: CDR1 SNHLY and CDR2 FYNNEI. The CDR3 spans 14 residues. The ends lost 6 bases at V and 6 bases at J; junction bases unmatched: 10. The CDR3 nucleotides read TGTGCCAGCAGCGACAGGACAGGGCCCAGCGAGCAGTACTTC. Translated, it gives CASSDRTGPSEQYF.